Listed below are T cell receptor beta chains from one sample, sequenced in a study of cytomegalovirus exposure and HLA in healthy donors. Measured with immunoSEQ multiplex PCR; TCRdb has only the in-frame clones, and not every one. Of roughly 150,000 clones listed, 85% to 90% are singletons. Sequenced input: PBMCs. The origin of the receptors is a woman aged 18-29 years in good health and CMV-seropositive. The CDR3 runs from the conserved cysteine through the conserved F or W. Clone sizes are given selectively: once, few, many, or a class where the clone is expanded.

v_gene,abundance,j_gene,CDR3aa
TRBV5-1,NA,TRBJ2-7,CASGPGVGNYEQYF
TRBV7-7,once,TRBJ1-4,CASSPSTRDPREVEKLFF
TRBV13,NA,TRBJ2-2,CASSSNRGQATGELFF
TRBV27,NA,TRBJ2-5,CASHGLAGNQETQYF
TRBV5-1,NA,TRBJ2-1,CASSLAGILYNEQFF
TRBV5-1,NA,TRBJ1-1,CASSWTPNTEAFF
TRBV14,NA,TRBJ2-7,CASSQGLAGSVYEQYF
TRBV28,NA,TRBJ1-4,CASSLGQGRNEKLFF
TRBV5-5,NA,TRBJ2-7,CASSWTGVYEQYF
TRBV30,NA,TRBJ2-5,CAWSSPGLAGGETQYF
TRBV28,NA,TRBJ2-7,CASRDSGRAPEQYF
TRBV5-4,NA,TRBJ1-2,CASSPGGDNYGYTF
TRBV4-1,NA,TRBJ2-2,CASSQGAKGGLAGGQSTGELFF
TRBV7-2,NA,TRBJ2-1,CASSLGGLAGVNEQFF
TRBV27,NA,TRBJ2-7,CASSKVPGQGRGSYEQYF
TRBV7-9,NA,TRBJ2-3,CASSLTSGSTDTQYF
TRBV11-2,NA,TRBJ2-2,CASSYSGRRTGELFF
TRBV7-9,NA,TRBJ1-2,CASSYSSADSYGYTF
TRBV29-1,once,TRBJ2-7,CSVEDLWGGEQYF
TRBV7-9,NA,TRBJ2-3,CASSLGHLAERITDTQYF
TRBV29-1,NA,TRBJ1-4,CSAQDSRGTNEKLFF
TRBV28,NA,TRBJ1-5,CASSWVGQGADSDNQPQHF
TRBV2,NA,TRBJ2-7,CASSEAGASGSSYEQYF
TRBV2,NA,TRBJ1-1,CASRERQGGQAEAFF
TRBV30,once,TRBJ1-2,CAWTVGDYGYTF
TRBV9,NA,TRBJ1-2,CASSVATGSPHGYTF
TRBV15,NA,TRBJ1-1,CATSRDAGFSTEAFF
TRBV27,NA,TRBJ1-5,CASSLTGVYSNQPQHF
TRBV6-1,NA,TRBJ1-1,CASSELVETEAFF
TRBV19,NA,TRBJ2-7,CASSTFGAGGYYEQYF
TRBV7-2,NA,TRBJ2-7,CASSSRIAGENEQYF
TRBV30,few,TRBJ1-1,CAWRQGPPEAFF
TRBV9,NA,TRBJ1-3,CASSLRDGGSGNTIYF
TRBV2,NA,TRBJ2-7,CASAQGPYEQYF
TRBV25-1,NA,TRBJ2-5,CASSEVVGEFETQYF
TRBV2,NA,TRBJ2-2,CASSEGLAGNTGELFF
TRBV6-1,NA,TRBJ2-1,CASSEQGLAGDNEQFF
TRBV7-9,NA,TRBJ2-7,CASTLMGTAYEQYF
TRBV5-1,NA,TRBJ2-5,CASSLDGLAGSQETQYF
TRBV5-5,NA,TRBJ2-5,CASSPRLASKETQYF
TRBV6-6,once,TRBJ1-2,CASSSGVPYGYTF
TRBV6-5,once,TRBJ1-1,CASSYSSGVKPEAFF
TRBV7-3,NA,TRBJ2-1,CASSSYGLAVDEQFF
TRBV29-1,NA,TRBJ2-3,CSVPDPGTGYTDTQYF
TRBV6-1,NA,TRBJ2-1,CASTKGGKRYNEQFF
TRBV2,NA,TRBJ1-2,CALQTIRQGVAGYTF
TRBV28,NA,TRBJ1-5,CASSLAGGNQPQHF
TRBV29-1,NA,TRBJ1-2,CSVRDRGRVENYGYTF
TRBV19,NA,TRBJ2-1,CASSIWGLAGFNEQFF
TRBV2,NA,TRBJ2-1,CASTGLAGNEQFF
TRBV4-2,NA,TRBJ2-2,CASSQEPSGRRTGELFF